The following is a TCR beta chain sequence with its context. Its antigen is not identified. The CDR3 has 15 residues. The V gene's germline CDR1 is SGHNT and CDR2 YYREEE (reference sequence). Trimming removed 2 bases from V and 6 bases from J, with 17 bases in between. Some clones are missing from TCRdb's copy, which holds only in-frame ones; the method was immunoSEQ multiplex PCR. The sample has some 78,000 clones, approximately 83% seen once. This entry is derived from a study of T cell responses to AZD1222 COVID-19 vaccine. Whole-study findings and limits: Distributed over spike, vaccine-associated CD4 TCRs predominated at 160-218 and 743-854.

Samples with a second dose at about 4 or about 12 weeks were pooled together. This chain joins TRBV5-4 and TRBJ1-2, with D unclear. The TCR was taken from an adult who received the AZD1222 COVID-19 vaccine. This specimen was peripheral blood, taken 28 days after the second AZD1222 dose. The CDR3 region is CASSLEGTIYDGYTF. The DNA for the CDR3 is TGTGCCAGCAGCTTAGAGGGTACCATTTATGATGGCTACACCTTC.